This T cell receptor (beta chain) was retrieved from a study of Graves' ophthalmopathy and Graves' hyperthyroidism. This clonotype was seen repeatedly, ten times or more. The antigen remains unidentified. Findings and limits, study-wide: The blood repertoire also included most expanded thyroid clonotypes above 0.001 frequency.

Investigators amplified TCR beta CDR3 regions from RNA transcripts. The first-round RT-PCR employed HTBI primers together with the Qiagen OneStep RT-PCR kit. A multiplex PCR was then performed as the second round. A single record per CDR3 protein comes from TCRdb applying MiXCR to the multiplex PCR reads. The repertoire holds fewer than 350,000 distinct CDR3 sequences, with around a sixth as singletons. In this cohort, patients with other autoimmune diseases, uncontrolled infections, pregnancy or lactation were excluded. Serum thyroxine and TRAb, along with clinical symptoms, thyroid ultrasound and orbital computed tomography, were what diagnosis relied on. As the starting material, over 9.5 ml of fresh peripheral blood yielded the PBMCs. The sequenced material came from peripheral blood. This TCR was recovered from an adult man with Graves' ophthalmopathy.

CDR3 protein: CATGESPGQGAETQYF. The CDR3 coding sequence is TGTGCCACCGGGGAATCGCCGGGACAGGGGGCGGAGACCCAGTACTTC. The chain has TRBV24-1 and TRBJ2-5, with 12 bases fitting TRBD1. This CDR3 has 16 amino acids. Germline V gene sequence: CDR1 KGHDR, CDR2 SFDVKD. V shed 9 bases and J 5 bases; nucleotides not matched to a gene: 12.